The sample holds a few counts of the clone carrying this T cell receptor (beta chain). Its antigen is not known. The data belong to a study of response to subunit inactivated influenza vaccine. Points from the study as a whole: A suggestion made by the authors is that each seasonal influenza vaccination recruits few new T cells.

TCRdb re-derived calls from the RT-PCR reads in MiXCR, one entry per CDR3 protein. The table shows roughly 710,000 distinct CDR3 sequences, with about 15% occurring only once. The CDR3 sequence is 15 residues long. V was pared by 5 bases and J by 6 bases, with 6 bases of the junction left unmatched. Looked up from germline, CDR1 is SGHVS and CDR2 is FQNEAQ. This receptor was obtained from a man aged 45 to 65 who received an inactivated influenza vaccine. Source: PBMCs from blood, taken approximately 15 days before vaccination. The chain links TRBV7-8 to TRBJ2-2, with 10 bases lining up with TRBD1. CDR3 loop: CASSRRDRGAGELFF. The CDR3 nucleotides read TGTGCCAGCAGCCGCCGGGACAGGGGAGCCGGGGAGCTGTTTTTT.